This T cell receptor (beta chain) was identified during a study of a mutant IDH1 vaccine in newly diagnosed glioma. Study summary: Treated patients showed a male proportion of approximately 62%, a female proportion of around 40%, and a mean age of around 40 years.

Method: immunoSEQ multiplex PCR; TCRdb's copy keeps in-frame clones and lacks some. The sample lists under 30,000 clones; more than 70% were seen once. On this clone itself: What it recognizes is unknown.

Germline trimming cut 10 bases from V and 0 bases from J; bases unmatched to any gene: 6. CDR3 length: 15 amino acids. Looked up from germline, CDR1 is LNHDA and CDR2 is SQIVND (reference sequence). Time point described: week 47, end of study. Doses of 300 ug of mutant IDH1 20-mer peptide were given with topical imiquimod. The study gave patients eight vaccinations in weeks 1, 3, 5, 7, 11, 15, 19, 23. This specimen was PBMCs, taken from a glioma patient whose treatment included an IDH1 peptide vaccine. V is TRBV19 and J is TRBJ1-2, with TRBD1 matching over 12 bases. This clonotype originated in a man aged 35 to 55 with glioma. This chain's CDR3 is CATWDRGRTNYGYTF. CDR3 DNA sequence: TGTGCCACCTGGGACAGGGGGCGAACTAACTATGGCTACACCTTC.